This T cell receptor beta chain comes out of a study of blood T cell repertoires in COVID-19. Study summary: T cells, B-cell-depleted T cells, or PBMCs provided the cDNA or gDNA that served as material.

The ends were cut back, 3 bases at V and 4 bases at J, with 13 bases in the middle. This CDR3 has 16 amino acids. Looked up from germline, CDR1 is KGHSH and CDR2 is LQKENI. TCRdb keeps only in-frame clones here, not all; method: immunoSEQ multiplex PCR. The data show some 60,000 clones, with just over 90% seen just once and 6.2% held by the top ten. Sequenced: peripheral blood. The rearrangement joins TRBV18 to TRBJ2-6; D may be TRBD2 (5 bases). The TCR was taken from a man in his forties with acute or convalescent COVID-19. The CDR3 loop is CASSPSRVSGANVLTF. The CDR3 DNA reads TGTGCCAGCTCACCGTCGAGGGTATCGGGGGCCAACGTCCTGACTTTC.